This T cell receptor (beta chain) is from a study of CDR3 diversity in severe acne. The CDR3 spans 13 residues. Germline V gene sequence: CDR1 SNHLY, CDR2 FYNNEI. V lost 3 bases, J lost 6 bases, and 6 bases lay in between. Using its own MiXCR run on the PCR reads, TCRdb lists one record per CDR3 protein. The sample consists of tens of thousands of distinct CDR3 sequences, 45% to 60% of them appearing once. What was sequenced was blood. This chain joins TRBV2 and TRBJ1-6; D call uncertain. The sequence came from a male donor in good health, without acne. The CDR3 DNA is TGTGCCAGCAGTGATTGGGCTAATTCACCCCTCCACTTT. Translated: CASSDWANSPLHF.